These 18 T cell receptor beta chains were sequenced from one sample in a study of beta chain features in type 1 diabetes. Study-wide points: All four CD4+ subsets from Type 1 diabetes patients carried moderately but significantly shorter TCRB CDR3s.

Reverse transcription of all isolated RNA meant that expressed TCRB transcripts were sequenced. Libraries were prepared by immunoSEQ multiplex PCR; TCRdb keeps only in-frame clonotypes and omits some of them. The sample comprises some 160,000 clones, 8% to 8.5% of which are singletons, and around 0.5% rests with the top ten. For these receptors, no antigen is known. The sample consisted of central memory CD4+ T cells from blood. The receptors stem from a woman younger than 30 with type 1 diabetes.

This clone was seen ten or more times. The V gene is TRBV6-6, the J gene TRBJ1-5, with 9 positions matching TRBD1. This CDR3 comprises 15 residues. The germline CDR1 and CDR2 sequences are MNHNY and SVGAGI (reference sequence). The V gene end was trimmed by 2 bases and the J gene end by 5 bases; junction bases not matched to a gene: 4. CDR3 in DNA: TGTGCCAGCAGTTACGGACAGGGGTCTCATCAGCCCCAGCATTTT. Amino acids: CASSYGQGSHQPQHF.

J is TRBJ1-1 and V is TRBV14, with D hard to call. V lost 0 bases and J 7 bases, leaving 6 bases between the germline ends. The CDR3 totals 12 residues. Germline V gene lookup returns CDR1 SGHDN and CDR2 FVKESK. CDR3 sequence: CASSQERGEAFF. The CDR3 nucleotides read TGTGCCAGCAGCCAAGAACGAGGTGAAGCTTTCTTT.

The chain is built from TRBV16 and TRBJ2-7; D is uncertain. Germline V gene data show CDR1 as KGHSY and CDR2 as FQNENV. The CDR3 consists of 12 residues. V was pared by 2 bases and J by 4 bases, with 6 bases between. The CDR3 spells CASSQLRYEQYF. The CDR3 region has the DNA TGTGCCAGCAGCCAACTGAGGTACGAGCAGTACTTC.

The table lists this clone with a few counts. The chain joins TRBV9 to TRBJ2-5; D unclear. The CDR3 is 14 amino acids. V lost 4 bases and J 4 bases, leaving 14 bases between the germline ends. Germline lookup yields CDR1 SGDLS and CDR2 YYNGEE. The CDR3: CASSRGPPPETQYF. The CDR3 DNA is TGTGCCAGCAGCCGCGGTCCCCCCCCAGAGACCCAGTACTTC.

This clone appeared a few times. The chain employs TRBV6-5 and TRBJ1-4, with D tentatively TRBD1 (5 bases). The germline gives CDR1 MNHEY, CDR2 SVGAGI. The CDR3 is 13 amino acids. Trimming cost V 4 bases and J 6 bases, with 9 bases left between them. As DNA, the CDR3 is TGTGCCAGCAGTTTTTCAGGGTATGAAAAACTGTTTTTT. Translation: CASSFSGYEKLFF.

This sequence joins TRBV28 and TRBJ2-2; D call uncertain. The V gene lost 2 bases and the J gene lost 4 bases, with 8 bases spanning the gap. The CDR3 totals 14 residues. CDR1 and CDR2 from the germline V gene are MDHEN and SYDVKM. CDR3 residues: CASSLSAPTGELFF. CDR3 DNA sequence: TGTGCCAGCAGTTTAAGTGCGCCCACCGGGGAGCTGTTTTTT.

There are a few counts of this clone. V and J are TRBV28 and TRBJ2-7, with TRBD2 as a possible D gene (5 bases). The CDR3 spans 13 residues. V shed 5 bases and J shed 3 bases, with 11 bases lying between them. The germline V gene encodes CDR1 MDHEN and CDR2 SYDVKM. The CDR3 reads CASSLRELYEQYF. As DNA, the CDR3 is TGTGCCAGCAGTCTCCGGGAACTCTACGAGCAGTACTTC.

V gene TRBV6-6 combines with J gene TRBJ1-2; 9 positions agree with TRBD1. The germline gives CDR1 MNHNY, CDR2 SVGAGI (reference sequence). The V segment lost 2 bases and the J segment 4 bases; nucleotides outside the gene matches: 8. The CDR3 is 16 amino acids. Here the CDR3 reads CASSYPMGQGSYGYTF. CDR3 DNA sequence: TGTGCCAGCAGTTACCCCATGGGACAGGGAAGCTATGGCTACACCTTC.

This clone was seen more than once but under ten times. CDR3 amino acids: CASSGGPNYEQYF. DNA for the CDR3: TGTGCCAGCAGCGGGGGCCCGAACTACGAGCAGTACTTC. The chain is built from TRBV7-2 and TRBJ2-7; tentative D call: TRBD1 (6 bases). The CDR3 runs to 13 residues. Germline lookup yields CDR1 SGHTA and CDR2 FQGNSA. Trimming shortened V by 5 bases and J by 3 bases, and 11 bases separated the two germline ends.

The gene calls are TRBV7-2 and TRBJ2-3; 9 bases are a match to TRBD2. CDR3 size: 15 residues. CDR1 and CDR2 from the germline V gene are SGHTA and FQGNSA. The V gene end was trimmed by 2 bases and the J gene end by 3 bases; junction bases not matched to a gene: 3. CDR3 in DNA: TGTGCCAGCAGCTTATTAGCGGGAGAAACAGATACGCAGTATTTT. Encoded protein: CASSLLAGETDTQYF.

This clone was counted only a few times. V usage is TRBV5-6 and J usage is TRBJ2-1; 10 bases fit TRBD2. Germline-derived CDR1 and CDR2 are SGHDT and YYEEEE. The CDR3 runs 16 residues. The trim removed 4 bases at V and 8 bases at J, leaving 12 bases unmatched. CDR3 in amino acids: CASSPWTSGLIHEQFF. CDR3 bases: TGTGCCAGCAGCCCATGGACTAGCGGTCTGATCCATGAGCAGTTCTTC.

By proportion, this clone is medium-sized. The chain joins TRBV7-9 to TRBJ2-5; 9 bases are a match to TRBD2. After removal of 4 bases from V and 4 bases from J, the junction contained 10 bases not matched to a gene. Germline CDR1 is SEHNR and CDR2 is FQNEAQ (reference sequence). The CDR3 contains 16 residues. As DNA, the CDR3 is TGTGCCAGCAGCTCCGGGACTAGCTTTCTGGGAGAGACCCAGTACTTC. Residues: CASSSGTSFLGETQYF.

This clone turned up a few times. The chain joins TRBV6-5 to TRBJ2-5; maybe TRBD2 (7 bases). Trimming took off 5 bases at V and 4 bases at J, with 17 bases between the two ends. The CDR3 spans 15 residues. Germline lookup yields CDR1 MNHEY and CDR2 SVGAGI. CDR3 sequence: CASSIIGGPGETQYF. CDR3 nucleotides: TGTGCCAGCAGTATAATCGGGGGGCCGGGAGAGACCCAGTACTTC.

In its sample, this clone was seen a few times. The chain couples TRBV5-1 to TRBJ2-2; 10 bases are a match to TRBD2. Germline V lookup: CDR1 SGHRS, CDR2 YFSETQ. CDR3 size: 16 residues. Losses at the gene ends were 4 bases for V and 1 base for J; bases not matched to a gene: 4. The CDR3 coding sequence is TGCGCCAGCAGCCGGACTAGCGGAAAGAACACCGGGGAGCTGTTTTTT. Residues: CASSRTSGKNTGELFF.

This clone has just a few counts. The chain couples TRBV11-2 to TRBJ1-1; 8 positions match TRBD1. The CDR3 contains 16 residues. The junction had 10 bases not matched to a gene; V was cut back by 3 bases and J by 4 bases. Germline assignment: CDR1 SGHAT and CDR2 FQNNGV. CDR3 nucleotides: TGTGCCAGCAGCTTTGCAGGGGGCTTAGGATTCACTGAAGCTTTCTTT. Translating gives CASSFAGGLGFTEAFF.

This chain links TRBV7-2 with TRBJ2-4, with TRBD2 matching over 11 bases. The CDR3 extends over 17 amino acids. Germline lookup yields CDR1 SGHTA and CDR2 FQGNSA. With V trimmed by 5 bases and J by 8 bases, 14 bases remained unmatched. The CDR3 DNA reads as TGTGCCAGCAGCGCCACAGCCTTAGCGGGGGGGAGGTACATTCAGTACTTC. It specifies CASSATALAGGRYIQYF.

The table lists this clone with a few counts. The V call is TRBV7-9, the J call TRBJ1-1; D is uncertain. Trimming cost V 2 bases and J 1 base, with 14 bases left between them. This CDR3 has 16 residues. Germline V CDR1 and CDR2: SEHNR, FQNEAQ (reference sequence). CDR3 protein: CASSLRLAEQNTEAFF. The CDR3 nucleotides read TGTGCCAGCAGCTTACGACTGGCAGAGCAGAACACTGAAGCTTTCTTT.

The chain carries TRBV2 and TRBJ2-1, with no clear D. CDR1 and CDR2 from the germline V gene are SNHLY and FYNNEI. V lost 5 bases, J lost 7 bases, and 12 bases lay in between. The CDR3 has 13 residues. Written as DNA, the CDR3 is TGTGCCAGCAGTCTCTTCCCTAGGAATGAGCAGTTCTTC. This sequence encodes CASSLFPRNEQFF.